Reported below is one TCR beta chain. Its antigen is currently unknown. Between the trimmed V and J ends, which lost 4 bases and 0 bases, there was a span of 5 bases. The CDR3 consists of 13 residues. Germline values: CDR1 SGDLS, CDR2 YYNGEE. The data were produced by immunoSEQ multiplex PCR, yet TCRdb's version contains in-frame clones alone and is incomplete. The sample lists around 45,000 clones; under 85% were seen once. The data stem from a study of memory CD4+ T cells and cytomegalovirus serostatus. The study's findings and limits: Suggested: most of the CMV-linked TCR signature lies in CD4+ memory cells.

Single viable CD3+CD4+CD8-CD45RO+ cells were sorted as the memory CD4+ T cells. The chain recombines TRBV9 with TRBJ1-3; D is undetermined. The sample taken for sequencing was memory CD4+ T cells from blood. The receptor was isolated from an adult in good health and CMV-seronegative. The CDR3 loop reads CASSTGSGNTIYF. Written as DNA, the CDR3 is TGTGCCAGCAGCACCGGCTCTGGAAACACCATATATTTT.